The present T cell receptor beta chain was sequenced within a study of technical replicates of blood from a handful of donors. This clone was seen once. Generated by immunoSEQ multiplex PCR, the TCRdb table keeps only in-frame clones and is missing some. The sample comprises under 75,000 clones, more than 75% of which are singletons, and approximately 5.4% rests with the top ten. The CDR3 is 17 amino acids. V dropped 4 bases and J dropped 2; count of bases not matched to a gene: 8. Germline loops: CDR1 LGHNA, CDR2 YNFKEQ. Material for sequencing was PBMCs. This clonotype originated in a human donor in good health. Some clones in this sample may be carry-over from other donors' samples. The chain combines TRBV4-2 with TRBJ2-3; 11 bases agree with TRBD1. This chain's CDR3 is CASSLLPGQGVTDTQYF. In DNA form, the CDR3 reads TGTGCCAGCAGCCTTTTACCGGGACAGGGGGTCACAGATACGCAGTATTTT.